This T cell receptor (beta chain) was recovered during a study of T-cell reconstitution after alpha-beta-depleted transplantation in children. V lost 7 bases to trimming and J lost 0 bases, with 7 bases between them. CDR3 length: 13 amino acids. Germline V lookup: CDR1 MNHEY, CDR2 SVGEGT. This clonotype has at least ten counts. Antigen unknown. Preparation of the TCRbeta library involved a method that used unique molecular identifiers. TCRdb reprocessed the PCR reads with MiXCR, giving one entry per CDR3 protein. The table lists roughly 30,000 distinct CDR3 sequences, 5% to 7% of them singletons. Study results and limitations: T cells produced anew were the main source of T-cell counts and diversity one year after transplant. Reports say that about two months after transplant, the alpha-beta T cells came out of several hundred graft clones that had expanded.

The V gene is TRBV6-2 or TRBV6-3, the J gene TRBJ2-1; D is ambiguous. This clonotype was obtained from a child younger than two who had a stem cell transplant for acute myeloid leukemia, so the T cells may come from the graft donor. The sequencing used peripheral blood, collected 60 days after TCRalphabeta/CD19-depleted stem cell transplant. Written as DNA, the CDR3 is TGTGCCAGCACGTGGAGCTCCTACAATGAGCAGTTCTTC. This translates into CASTWSSYNEQFF.